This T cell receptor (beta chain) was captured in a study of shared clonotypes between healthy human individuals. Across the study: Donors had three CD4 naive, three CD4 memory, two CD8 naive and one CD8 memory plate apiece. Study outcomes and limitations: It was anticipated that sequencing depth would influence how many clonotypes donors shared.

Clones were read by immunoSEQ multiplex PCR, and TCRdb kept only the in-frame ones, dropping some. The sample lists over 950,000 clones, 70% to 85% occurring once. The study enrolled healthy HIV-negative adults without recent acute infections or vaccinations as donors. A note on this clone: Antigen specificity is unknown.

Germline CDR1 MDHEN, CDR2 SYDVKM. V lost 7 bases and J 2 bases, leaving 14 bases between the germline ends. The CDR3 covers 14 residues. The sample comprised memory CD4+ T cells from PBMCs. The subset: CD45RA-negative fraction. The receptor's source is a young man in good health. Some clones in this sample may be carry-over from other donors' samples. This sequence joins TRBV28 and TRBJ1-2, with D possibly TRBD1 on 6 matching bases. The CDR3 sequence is CASTLMDRNYGYTF. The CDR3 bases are TGTGCCAGCACCCTAATGGACAGAAACTATGGCTACACCTTC.